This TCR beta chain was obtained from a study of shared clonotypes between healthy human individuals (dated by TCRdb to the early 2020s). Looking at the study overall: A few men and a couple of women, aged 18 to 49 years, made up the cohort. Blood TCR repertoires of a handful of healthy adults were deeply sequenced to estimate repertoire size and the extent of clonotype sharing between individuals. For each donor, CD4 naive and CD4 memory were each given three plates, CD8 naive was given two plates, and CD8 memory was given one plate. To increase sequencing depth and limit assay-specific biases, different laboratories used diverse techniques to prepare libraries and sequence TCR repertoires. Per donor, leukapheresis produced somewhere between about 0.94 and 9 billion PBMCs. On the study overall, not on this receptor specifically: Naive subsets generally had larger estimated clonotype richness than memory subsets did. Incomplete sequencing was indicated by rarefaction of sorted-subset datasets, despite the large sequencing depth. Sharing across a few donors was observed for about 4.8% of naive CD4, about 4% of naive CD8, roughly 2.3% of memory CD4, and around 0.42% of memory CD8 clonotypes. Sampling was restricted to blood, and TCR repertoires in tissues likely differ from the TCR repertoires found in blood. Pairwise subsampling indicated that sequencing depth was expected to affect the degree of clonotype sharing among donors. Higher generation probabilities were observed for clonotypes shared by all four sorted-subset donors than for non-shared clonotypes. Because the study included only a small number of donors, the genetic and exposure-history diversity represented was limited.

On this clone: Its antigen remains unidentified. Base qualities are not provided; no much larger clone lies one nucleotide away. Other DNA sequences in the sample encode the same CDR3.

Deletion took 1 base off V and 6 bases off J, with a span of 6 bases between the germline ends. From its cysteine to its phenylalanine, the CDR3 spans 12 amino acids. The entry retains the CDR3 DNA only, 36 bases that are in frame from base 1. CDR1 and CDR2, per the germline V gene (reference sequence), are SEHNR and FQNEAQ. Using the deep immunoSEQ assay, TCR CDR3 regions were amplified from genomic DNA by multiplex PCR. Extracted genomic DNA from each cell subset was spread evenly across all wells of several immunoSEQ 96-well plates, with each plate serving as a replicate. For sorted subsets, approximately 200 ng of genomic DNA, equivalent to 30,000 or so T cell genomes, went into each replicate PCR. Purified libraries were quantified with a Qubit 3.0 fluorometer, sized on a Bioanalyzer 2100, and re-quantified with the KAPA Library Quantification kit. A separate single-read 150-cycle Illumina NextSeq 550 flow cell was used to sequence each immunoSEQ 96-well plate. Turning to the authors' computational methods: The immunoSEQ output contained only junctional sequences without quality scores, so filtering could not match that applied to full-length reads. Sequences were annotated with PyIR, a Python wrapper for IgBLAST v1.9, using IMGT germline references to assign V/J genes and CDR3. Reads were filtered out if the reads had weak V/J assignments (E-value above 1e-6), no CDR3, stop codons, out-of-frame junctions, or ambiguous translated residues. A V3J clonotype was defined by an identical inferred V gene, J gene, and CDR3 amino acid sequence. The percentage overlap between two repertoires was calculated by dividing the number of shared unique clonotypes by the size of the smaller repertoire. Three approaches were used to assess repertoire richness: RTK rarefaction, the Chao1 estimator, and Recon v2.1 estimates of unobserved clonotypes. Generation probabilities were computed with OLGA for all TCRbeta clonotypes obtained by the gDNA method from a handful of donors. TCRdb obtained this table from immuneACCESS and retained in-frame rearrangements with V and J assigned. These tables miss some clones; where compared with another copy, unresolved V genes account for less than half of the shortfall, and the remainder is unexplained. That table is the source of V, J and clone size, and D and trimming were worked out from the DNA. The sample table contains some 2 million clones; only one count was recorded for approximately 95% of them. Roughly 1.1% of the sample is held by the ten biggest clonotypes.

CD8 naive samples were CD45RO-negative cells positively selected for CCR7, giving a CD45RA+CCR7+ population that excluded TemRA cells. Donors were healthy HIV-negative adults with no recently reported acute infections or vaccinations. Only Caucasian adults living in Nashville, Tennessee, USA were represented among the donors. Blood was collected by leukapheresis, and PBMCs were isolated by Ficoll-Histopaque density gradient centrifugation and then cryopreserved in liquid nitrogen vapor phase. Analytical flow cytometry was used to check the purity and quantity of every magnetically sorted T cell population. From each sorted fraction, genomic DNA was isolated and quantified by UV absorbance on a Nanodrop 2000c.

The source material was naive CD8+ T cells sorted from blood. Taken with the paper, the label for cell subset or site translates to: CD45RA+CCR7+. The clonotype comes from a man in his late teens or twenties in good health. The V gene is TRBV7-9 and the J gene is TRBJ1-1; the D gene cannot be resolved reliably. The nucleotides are TGTGCCAGCAGCTTAGACGGTCCTGAAGCTTTCTTT. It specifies CASSLDGPEAFF.